Included here is one T cell receptor (beta chain) sequence, with context. Original data processing: Nucleated cell number was recorded as an estimate derived from reference gene primer amplification. Using immunoSEQ multiplex PCR, the repertoire was profiled, and TCRdb retains in-frame clones only, with some absent. The V and J calls and clone size are taken from that table; D and trimming were inferred from the DNA. This sample carries about 300,000 clones, 85% to 90% of them seen once, and the ten largest clones take approximately 4.1%. Participants were placed into cohorts based on the clinical history they reported. Symptom resolution, clearance, or two negative PCRs marked the recovered donors of Cohort 3. This specimen belongs to a study of blood T cell repertoires in COVID-19. Overall study context: Both acute and convalescent COVID-19 samples were obtained from the United States, Italy and Spain.

The sample consisted of PBMCs or T cells enriched from blood (not recorded which). This TCR derives from a young man who had recovered from COVID-19.

The CDR3 loop reads CASSLGARLANYGYTF. In nucleotides, the CDR3 is TGTGCCAGCAGTTTAGGCGCGCGGCTAGCTAACTATGGCTACACCTTC. The chain recombines TRBV28 with TRBJ1-2; D is unclear. Germline CDR1 MDHEN, CDR2 SYDVKM. V was trimmed by 2 bases and J by 0 bases, leaving 13 bases between them. The CDR3 totals 16 residues.